This T cell receptor beta chain appears in the sequencing data of a study of blood T cells in healthy people across ages. Turning to this clonotype: What it binds is unknown.

Regarding the study as a whole: There were more naive CD4+ cells and higher diversity in long-lived donors than in aged donors. A strong correlation between TCR beta diversity and naive T cell percentage was seen.

Alongside a J-beta primer mix, a sample-barcoded 5' primer served in a second PCR lasting about 6 to 11 cycles. MiXCR, run by TCRdb on the 5' RACE reads, gives a single entry per CDR3 protein. Of over 1,200,000 distinct CDR3 sequences listed, around 59% are singletons. The sequenced material came from blood. The origin of this receptor is a man between 18 and 29 years old in good health.

The CDR3 is CASSYDLAEGEQYF. As DNA, the CDR3 is TGTGCCAGCAGTTACGACTTGGCCGAGGGTGAGCAGTACTTC. The chain employs TRBV6-6 and TRBJ2-4, with D maybe TRBD2 (5 bases). V dropped 2 bases and J dropped 13 bases, with 18 bases sitting between them. The CDR3 loop spans 14 amino acids. CDR1 is MNHNY, CDR2 SVGAGI, per germline (reference sequence).